This TCR beta chain was recorded in a study of blood T cells in healthy people across ages (dated by TCRdb to 2014 to 2015). Broadly, across the study: In model experiments, roughly one uniquely barcoded TCR beta cDNA molecule per two T cells was captured by template switching. Using deep sequencing normalized with unique cDNA molecular identifiers, the study measured how TCR beta repertoire diversity changes with age. The donors were split into four age groups: young (average around 15 years), middle-aged (about 40), aged (over 55) and long-lived (approximately 80). For two donors (one aged 18 to 29 and one aged 80 or older), the study analyzed two additional independent replicas of 1 million unique cDNA reads from the same blood draw. What the study reported, not specific to this receptor: Conclusive comparison of naive and antigen-experienced compartments was prevented by the profiling of bulk unsorted PBMCs. Donor CMV infection status was unknown, potentially confounding age-related changes in expanded clonotypes. Observed TCR beta diversity per million T cells fell roughly linearly with age, and a significant reduction was already apparent by age roughly 40. Compared with the aged group, the long-lived group had more naive CD4+ T cells, fewer expanded clones and increased TCR diversity, suggesting age selection. Estimates of total diversity from one million sequenced T cells were regarded as lower bounds and underestimates. A strong correlation was found between observed TCR beta diversity and the percentage of naive T cells measured by flow cytometry.

A word on this clonotype: Its cognate antigen has yet to be identified. The record has no base qualities; no much larger clone is one base away.

Library preparation used 5' RACE. The instrument was an Illumina HiSeq 2500. A second about 7 to 12 cycle PCR used a sample-barcoded 5' primer and a J-beta primer mix. A template-switch 5' adaptor carrying 12 random nucleotides introduced a unique molecular identifier onto each TCR beta cDNA molecule. At least 3 million CDR3-containing paired-end reads were obtained from each sample. First-strand cDNA was synthesized from all RNA with the Mint cDNA synthesis kit, primed by a TRBC-specific oligonucleotide. Following uracil-DNA glycosylase treatment, all cDNA underwent a first 18-cycle PCR with the universal primers M1SS and BC2_uni_R. Turning to the authors' computational methods: For normalization, 1 million high-quality reads were randomly selected from each sample, with every read carrying a distinct molecular identifier. Reads sharing molecular identifiers were discarded rather than binned into consensus sequences. MiTCR, with a Q25 quality threshold and the strictest error-elimination algorithm, was used for CDR3 identification, clonotype clustering and error correction. Lower-bound total TCR beta diversity was estimated with a nonparametric unseen species model using Euler transformation. The public reads were reprocessed in TCRdb via fastp at Q25 and MiXCR, keeping in-frame beta chains. Identical CDR3 protein sequences are pooled into one entry, listed with their most common genes and DNA. These V and J calls derive from TCRdb rather than the authors' analysis. The sample yields 450,000 to 600,000 distinct CDR3 sequences; about a quarter were counted once. 3.6% of the sample goes to the ten largest clones.

Donors were about 36 systemically healthy Caucasian individuals from Russia aged about 6 to 100 years. Each donor gave ten milliliters of peripheral blood, collected into EDTA-treated Vacutainer tubes. Ficoll-Paque density-gradient centrifugation was used to isolate PBMCs, with at least 6 million per sample. Trizol reagent was used to extract total RNA from the PBMCs, yielding at least 5.5 micrograms per sample. Naive CD45RAhigh/CD27high T cell percentages were measured by flow cytometry on a PBMC aliquot from every donor. The junction carries 4 bases between V and J, which are trimmed by 0 bases and 1 base respectively. The germline V gene (reference sequence) provides CDR1 DFQATT and CDR2 SNEGSKA. Reading from cysteine to phenylalanine, the CDR3 counts 14 amino acids. The kept DNA is CDR3 alone, 42 bases in frame from the first base. The sample was also linked to a second study, of T cells of mothers and their children. According to the second study: The donors were nine systemically healthy Caucasian individuals, made up of three mothers and their six children. cDNA synthesis consumed the entire amount of extracted RNA, loaded at around 1.5 ug RNA in each 15 ul reaction. In the second PCR, sample barcodes and 2-4 random nucleotides were introduced via the M1S primer. Over 8 million TCR beta CDR3 reads came from each mother, compared with approximately 3.1 million reads from each child. Thymic selection similarly shapes TCR recombination output in related and unrelated pairs, with minor effect from inherited differences. Normalized repertoire overlap was always slightly but never significantly higher in related than unrelated mother-child pairs. Persistent microchimeric T cell clones were not detected, at a sensitivity of around 95 clones per million clonotypes. In the study, deep NGS was used to compare the TCR beta repertoires of mothers and children, and features distinguishing related mother-child pairs from unrelated individuals were sought. Mothers averaged about 40 +/- 4 years of age and children averaged roughly 10 +/- 4 years. After adapter ligation was performed with NEBNext reagents, the libraries were sequenced on an Illumina HiSeq 2000 with 100+100 nt paired-end reads. To prevent cross-contamination, the mother and child libraries were prepared a month apart and were sequenced in separate runs. Between about 500,000 and 2,300,000 distinct TCR beta clonotypes were identified per donor. Naive TCR beta clonotypes were estimated from low-frequency clonotypes matched to each donor's FACS-determined naive share, without sorting.

Material for sequencing was blood. The rearrangement joined TRBV20-1 to TRBJ2-6, with no confidently assigned D gene. This TCR derives from a boy aged 2-15 years in good health. At the DNA level, the sequence is TGCAGTGCTAGAGATGAGTCTGGGGCCAACGTCCTGACTTTC. Translated, it gives CSARDESGANVLTF.